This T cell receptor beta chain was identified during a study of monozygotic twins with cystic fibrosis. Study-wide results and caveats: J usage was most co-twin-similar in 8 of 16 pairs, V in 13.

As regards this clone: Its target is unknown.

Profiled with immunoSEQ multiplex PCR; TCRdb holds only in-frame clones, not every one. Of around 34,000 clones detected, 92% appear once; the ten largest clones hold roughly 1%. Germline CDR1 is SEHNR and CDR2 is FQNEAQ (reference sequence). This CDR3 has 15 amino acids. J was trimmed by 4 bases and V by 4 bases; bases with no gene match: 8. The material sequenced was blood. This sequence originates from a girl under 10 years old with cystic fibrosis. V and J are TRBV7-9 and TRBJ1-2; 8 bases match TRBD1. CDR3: CASSYSGQGSYGYTF. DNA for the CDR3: TGTGCCAGCAGCTACTCAGGACAGGGCAGCTATGGCTACACCTTC.